The 14 T cell receptor beta chains presented below share a single source sample, sequenced in a study of blood T cell repertoires in COVID-19. The method was immunoSEQ multiplex PCR; TCRdb's version includes in-frame clones alone and lacks a portion of them. Among 80,000 or so clones, roughly 85% were seen once, and the ten largest hold roughly 9.1%. Sequencing was performed on peripheral blood. The source is a man aged 50-59 years with COVID-19, enrolled during active disease.

This chain uses TRBV6-1 with TRBJ1-5, with unresolved D. Germline CDR1 MNHNS, CDR2 SASEGT. This CDR3 is 13 amino acids long. V was cut by 2 bases and J by 0 bases, with 2 bases left in between. The CDR3 DNA reads as TGTGCCAGCAGTGAATATAGCAATCAGCCCCAGCATTTT. Amino acids: CASSEYSNQPQHF.

This clone appeared once. The rearrangement joins TRBV12-3 or TRBV12-4 to TRBJ1-1; a weak D match, TRBD1 (5 bases). V was shortened by 5 bases and J by 1 base, with 8 bases between the two germline ends. This CDR3 spans 13 amino acids. The CDR3 loop is CASSRRGNTEAFF. CDR3 bases: TGTGCCAGCAGTCGGAGGGGGAACACTGAAGCTTTCTTT.

V and J are TRBV19 and TRBJ1-4; no clear D gene. Germline V gene lookup returns CDR1 LNHDA and CDR2 SQIVND (reference sequence). The V end lost 3 bases, the J end lost 11 bases, and 19 bases lay between the germline ends. CDR3 size: 15 residues. The CDR3 region has the DNA TGTGCCAGTAGTATTGCGAGTCGTAGAGGAGGGAAACTGTTTTTT. As protein: CASSIASRRGGKLFF.

This chain links TRBV20-1 with TRBJ2-5; unclear D gene. The CDR3 covers 11 residues. Germline loops: CDR1 DFQATT, CDR2 SNEGSKA (reference sequence). V was trimmed by 3 bases and J by 7 bases, leaving 9 bases between them. DNA of the CDR3: TGCAGTGCTAGCCTAGTGTGGACCCAGTACTTC. Translation: CSASLVWTQYF.

J is TRBJ1-4 and V is TRBV11-2, with no clear D. CDR3 size: 15 residues. V was clipped by 5 bases and J by 2 bases, with 12 bases between them. CDR1 is SGHAT and CDR2 is FQNNGV in the germline V gene. The CDR3, as DNA: TGTGCCAGCAGCGCTTCCGGGAATACTAATGAAAAACTGTTTTTT. This encodes CASSASGNTNEKLFF.

The rearrangement joins TRBV19 to TRBJ2-7, with D unresolved. The CDR3 is made up of 12 amino acids. Deletions cut 5 bases from V and 3 bases from J, with 8 bases between. Germline CDR1 LNHDA, CDR2 SQIVND (reference sequence). CDR3 bases: TGTGCCAGTAGTGCAGGAAACTACGAGCAGTACTTC. Amino acids: CASSAGNYEQYF.

The chain recombines TRBV9 with TRBJ2-7; D unresolved. The germline gives CDR1 SGDLS, CDR2 YYNGEE. The CDR3 covers 13 residues. The V and J ends lost 1 base and 3 bases respectively, with 8 bases between them. Here the CDR3 reads CASSVNDNYEQYF. The CDR3 DNA sequence: TGTGCCAGCAGCGTAAACGACAACTACGAGCAGTACTTC.

This clone was seen a few times. This chain uses TRBV29-1 with TRBJ1-1; D not certain. CDR3 length: 13 amino acids. Trimming pared 3 bases from V and 5 bases from J, leaving 13 bases between. Germline CDR1 SQVTM, CDR2 ANQGSEA. CDR3 in DNA: TGCAGCGTTGAGCCGGGAGGAGGAACTGAAGCTTTCTTT. Translating gives CSVEPGGGTEAFF.

This clone was counted once. This chain joins TRBV6-1 and TRBJ1-1, with TRBD1 matching 7 bases. V was clipped by 6 bases and J by 4 bases; unmatched bases: 8. The CDR3 extends over 14 amino acids. Germline V gene data show CDR1 as MNHNS and CDR2 as SASEGT. CDR3 in amino acids: CASRNDRAGTEAFF. The DNA for the CDR3 is TGTGCCAGCAGGAACGACAGGGCCGGCACTGAAGCTTTCTTT.

The genes are TRBV6-5 and TRBJ1-6; D possibly corresponds to TRBD1 (5 bases). Trimming removed 7 bases at V and 9 bases at J, with 13 bases between. CDR1 is MNHEY and CDR2 is SVGAGI in the germline V gene. This CDR3 is built from 13 residues. The CDR3 region is CASTWGGSSPLHF. The CDR3 DNA reads TGTGCCAGCACCTGGGGGGGAAGTTCACCCCTCCACTTT.

The V gene is TRBV19, the J gene TRBJ2-7; no firm D call. The CDR3 runs 13 residues. Germline lookup yields CDR1 LNHDA and CDR2 SQIVND (reference sequence). V shed 5 bases and J shed 7 bases, with 15 bases lying between them. The CDR3 region is CASSSSVRREQYF. The CDR3 nucleotides are TGTGCCAGTAGTTCTTCTGTCCGTCGGGAGCAGTACTTC.

The rearrangement links TRBV19 to TRBJ2-4, with D possibly TRBD2 on 7 matching bases. The CDR3 is made up of 14 amino acids. Germline V gene data show CDR1 as LNHDA and CDR2 as SQIVND (reference sequence). The germline V and J ends were trimmed by 6 bases and 6 bases, with 15 bases remaining between them. CDR3 amino acids: CASSPQGGGNIQYF. Here the CDR3 DNA reads TGTGCCAGTAGCCCCCAAGGGGGGGGAAACATTCAGTACTTC.

The chain combines TRBV10-3 with TRBJ2-5; D is unresolved. CDR1 is ENHRY, CDR2 SYGVKD, per germline. Trimming stripped 3 bases from V and 5 bases from J, with 10 bases between. The CDR3 sequence is 13 residues long. The CDR3 loop is CAISEVSEETQYF. The CDR3 nucleotides are TGTGCCATCAGTGAAGTTTCCGAGGAGACCCAGTACTTC.

The chain joins TRBV27 to TRBJ2-7; 9 nucleotides agree with TRBD2. V trimming: 3 bases; J trimming: 2 bases; junction bases outside the gene matches: 5. The CDR3 is 15 residues long. Germline V gene sequence: CDR1 MNHEY, CDR2 SMNVEV (reference sequence). The CDR3 sequence is CASSLTSGITYEQYF. The CDR3 nucleotides are TGTGCCAGCAGTTTGACTAGCGGAATCACCTACGAGCAGTACTTC.